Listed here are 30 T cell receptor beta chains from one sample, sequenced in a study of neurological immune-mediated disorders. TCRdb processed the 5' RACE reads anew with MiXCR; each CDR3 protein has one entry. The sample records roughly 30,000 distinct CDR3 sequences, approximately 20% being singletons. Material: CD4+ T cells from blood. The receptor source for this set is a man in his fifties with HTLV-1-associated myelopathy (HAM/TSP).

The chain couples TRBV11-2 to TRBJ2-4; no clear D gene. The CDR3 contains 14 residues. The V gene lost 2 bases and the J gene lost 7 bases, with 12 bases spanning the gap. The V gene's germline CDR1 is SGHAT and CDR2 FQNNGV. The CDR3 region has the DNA TGTGCCAGCAGCTTACAGTCGGTTGTGAACATTCAGTACTTC. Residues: CASSLQSVVNIQYF.

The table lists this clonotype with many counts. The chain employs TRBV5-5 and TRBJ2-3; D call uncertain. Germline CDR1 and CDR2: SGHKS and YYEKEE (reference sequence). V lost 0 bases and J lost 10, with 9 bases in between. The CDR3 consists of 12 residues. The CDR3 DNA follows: TGTGCCAGCAGCTTGGACACCCGGCCGCAGTATTTT. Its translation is CASSLDTRPQYF.

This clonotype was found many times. Here the CDR3 reads CATSSGKTDTIYF. The CDR3 bases are TGTGCCACCAGCAGTGGAAAGACCGACACCATATATTTT. V is TRBV15 and J is TRBJ1-3; no firm D call. CDR3 length equals 13 residues. Trimming cost V 3 bases and J 8 bases, with 11 bases left between them. CDR1 and CDR2 (germline): LNHNV, YYDKDF (reference sequence). The full variable domain, completed using reference TRBV15 and TRBJ1-3, is DAMVIQNPRYQVTQFGKPVTLSCSQTLNHNVMYWYQQKSSQAPKLLFHYYDKDFNNEADTPDNFQSRRPNTSFCFLDIRSPGLGDTAMYLCATSSGKTDTIYFGEGSWLTVV.

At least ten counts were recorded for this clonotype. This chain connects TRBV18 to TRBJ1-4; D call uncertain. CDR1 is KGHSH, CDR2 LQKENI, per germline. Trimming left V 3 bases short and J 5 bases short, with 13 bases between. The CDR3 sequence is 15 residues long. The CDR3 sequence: CASSPGGWINEKLFF. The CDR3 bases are TGTGCCAGCTCACCGGGCGGCTGGATAAATGAAAAACTGTTTTTT.

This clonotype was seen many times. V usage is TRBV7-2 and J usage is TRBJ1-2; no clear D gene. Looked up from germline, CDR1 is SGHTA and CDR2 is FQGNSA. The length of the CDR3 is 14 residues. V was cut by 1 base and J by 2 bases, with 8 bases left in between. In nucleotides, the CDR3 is TGTGCCAGCAGCTTAGACTGGGCGAACTATGGCTACACCTTC. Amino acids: CASSLDWANYGYTF.

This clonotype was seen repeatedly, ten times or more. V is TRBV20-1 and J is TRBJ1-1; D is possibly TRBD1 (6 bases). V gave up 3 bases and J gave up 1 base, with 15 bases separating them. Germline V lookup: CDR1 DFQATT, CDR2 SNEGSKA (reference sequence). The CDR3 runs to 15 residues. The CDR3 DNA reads TGCAGTGCTAGGGGGACATTGAACAGGAACACTGAAGCTTTCTTT. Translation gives CSARGTLNRNTEAFF.

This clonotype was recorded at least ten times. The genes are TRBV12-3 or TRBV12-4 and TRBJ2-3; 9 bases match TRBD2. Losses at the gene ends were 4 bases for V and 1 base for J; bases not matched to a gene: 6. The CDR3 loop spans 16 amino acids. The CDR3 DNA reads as TGTGCCAGCAGTTCGGGACTAGCCTGGCGCACAGATACGCAGTATTTT. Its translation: CASSSGLAWRTDTQYF.

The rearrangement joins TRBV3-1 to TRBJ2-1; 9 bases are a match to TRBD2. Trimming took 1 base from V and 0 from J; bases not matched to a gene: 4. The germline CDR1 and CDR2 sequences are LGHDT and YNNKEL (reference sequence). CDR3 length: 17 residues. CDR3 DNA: TGTGCCAGCAGCCAAGCTAGCGGGGCGAGCTCCTACAATGAGCAGTTCTTC. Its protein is CASSQASGASSYNEQFF.

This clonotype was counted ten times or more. The CDR3 loop is CSASDDSAKNIQYF. As DNA, the CDR3 is TGCAGTGCTAGTGATGACAGCGCCAAAAACATTCAGTACTTC. V and J are TRBV20-1 and TRBJ2-4, with D possibly matching TRBD1 (5 bases). The CDR3 totals 14 residues. CDR1 and CDR2 (germline): DFQATT, SNEGSKA (reference sequence). Trimming pared 3 bases from V and 1 base from J, leaving 10 bases between.

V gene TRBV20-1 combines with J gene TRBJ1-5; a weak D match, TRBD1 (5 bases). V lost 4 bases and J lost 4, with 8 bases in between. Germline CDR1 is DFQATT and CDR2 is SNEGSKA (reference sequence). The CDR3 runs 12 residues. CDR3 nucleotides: TGCAGTGCTAAGACAGCTAATCAGCCCCAGCATTTT. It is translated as CSAKTANQPQHF.

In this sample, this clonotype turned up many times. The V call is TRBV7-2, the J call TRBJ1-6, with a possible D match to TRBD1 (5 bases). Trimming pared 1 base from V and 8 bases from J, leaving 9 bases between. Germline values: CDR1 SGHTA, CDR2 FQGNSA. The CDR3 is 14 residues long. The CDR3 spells CASSLERGYSPLHF. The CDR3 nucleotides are TGTGCCAGCAGCTTAGAAAGGGGATATTCACCCCTCCACTTT.

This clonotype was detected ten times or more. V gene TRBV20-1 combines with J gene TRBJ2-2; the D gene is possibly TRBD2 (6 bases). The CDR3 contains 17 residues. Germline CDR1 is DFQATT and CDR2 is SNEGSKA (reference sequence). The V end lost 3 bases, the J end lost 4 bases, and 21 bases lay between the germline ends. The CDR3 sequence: CSASRHGGAGLTGELFF. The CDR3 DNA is TGCAGTGCTAGCCGACACGGAGGGGCAGGGCTCACCGGGGAGCTGTTTTTT.

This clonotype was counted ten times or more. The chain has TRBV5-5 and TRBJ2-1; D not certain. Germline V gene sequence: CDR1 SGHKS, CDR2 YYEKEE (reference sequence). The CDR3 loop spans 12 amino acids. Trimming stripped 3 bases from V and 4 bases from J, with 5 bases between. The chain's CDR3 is CASSSRYNEQFF. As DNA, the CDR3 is TGTGCCAGCAGCTCCCGGTACAATGAGCAGTTCTTC.

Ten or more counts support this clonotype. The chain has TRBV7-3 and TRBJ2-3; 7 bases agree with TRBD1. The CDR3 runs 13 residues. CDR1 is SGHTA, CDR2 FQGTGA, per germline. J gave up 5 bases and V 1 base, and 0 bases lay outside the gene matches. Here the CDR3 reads CASSLRQGDTQYF. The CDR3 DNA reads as TGTGCCAGCAGCTTAAGACAGGGAGATACGCAGTATTTT.

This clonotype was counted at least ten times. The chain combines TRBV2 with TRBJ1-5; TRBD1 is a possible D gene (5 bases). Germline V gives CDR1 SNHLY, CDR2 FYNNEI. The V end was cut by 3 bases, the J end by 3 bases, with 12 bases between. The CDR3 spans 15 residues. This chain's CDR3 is CASSEAPGPNQPQHF. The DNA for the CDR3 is TGTGCCAGCAGTGAGGCGCCAGGGCCCAATCAGCCCCAGCATTTT.

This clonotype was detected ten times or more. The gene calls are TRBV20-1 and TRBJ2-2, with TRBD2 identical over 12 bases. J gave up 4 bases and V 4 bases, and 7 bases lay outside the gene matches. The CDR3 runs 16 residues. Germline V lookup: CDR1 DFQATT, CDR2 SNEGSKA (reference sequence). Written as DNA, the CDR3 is TGCAGTGCTATTCTAGCGGGAGGGCCGTCCACCGGGGAGCTGTTTTTT. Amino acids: CSAILAGGPSTGELFF.

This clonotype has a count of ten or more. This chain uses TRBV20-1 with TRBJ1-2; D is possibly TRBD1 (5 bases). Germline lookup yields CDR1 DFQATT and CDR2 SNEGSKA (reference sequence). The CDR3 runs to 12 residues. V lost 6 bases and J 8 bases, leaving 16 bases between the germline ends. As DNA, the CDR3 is TGCAGTGCCCAGCGGGGGATCGGGGGCTACACCTTC. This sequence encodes CSAQRGIGGYTF.

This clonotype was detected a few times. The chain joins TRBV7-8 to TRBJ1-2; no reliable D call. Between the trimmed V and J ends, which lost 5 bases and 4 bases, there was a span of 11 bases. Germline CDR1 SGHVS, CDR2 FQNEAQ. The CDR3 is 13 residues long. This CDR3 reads CASSTAQAYGYTF. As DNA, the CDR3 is TGTGCCAGCAGCACGGCCCAGGCCTATGGCTACACCTTC.

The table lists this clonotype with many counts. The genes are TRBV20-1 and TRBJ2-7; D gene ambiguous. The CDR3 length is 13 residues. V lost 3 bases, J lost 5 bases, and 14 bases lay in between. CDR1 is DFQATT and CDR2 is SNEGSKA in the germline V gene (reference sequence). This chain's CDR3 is CSAREEPGDEQYF. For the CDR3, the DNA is TGCAGTGCTAGGGAAGAGCCTGGGGACGAGCAGTACTTC.

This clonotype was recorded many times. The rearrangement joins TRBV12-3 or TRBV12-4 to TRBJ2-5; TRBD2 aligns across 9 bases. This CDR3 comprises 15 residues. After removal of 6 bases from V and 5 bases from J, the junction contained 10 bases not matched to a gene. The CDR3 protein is CASSPSGRPGETQYF. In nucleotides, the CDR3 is TGTGCCAGCAGCCCCAGCGGGAGGCCGGGGGAGACCCAGTACTTC.

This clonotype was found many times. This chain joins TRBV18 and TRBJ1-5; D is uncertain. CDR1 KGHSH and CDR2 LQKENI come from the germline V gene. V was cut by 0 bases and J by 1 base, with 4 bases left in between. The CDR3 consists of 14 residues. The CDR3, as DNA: TGTGCCAGCTCACCACCAGGGAGCAATCAGCCCCAGCATTTT. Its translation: CASSPPGSNQPQHF.

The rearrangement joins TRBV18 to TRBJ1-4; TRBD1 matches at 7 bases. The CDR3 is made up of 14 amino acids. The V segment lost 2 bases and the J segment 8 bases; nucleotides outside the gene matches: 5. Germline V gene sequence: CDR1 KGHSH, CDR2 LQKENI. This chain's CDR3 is CASSPMQGGEKLFF. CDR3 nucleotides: TGTGCCAGCTCACCAATGCAGGGGGGCGAAAAACTGTTTTTT.

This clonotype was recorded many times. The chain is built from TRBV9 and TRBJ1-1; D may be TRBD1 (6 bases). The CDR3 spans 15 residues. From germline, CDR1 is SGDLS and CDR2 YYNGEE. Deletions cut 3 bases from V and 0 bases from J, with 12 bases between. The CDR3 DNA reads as TGTGCCAGCAGCGCCCCCGGGACACTGAACACTGAAGCTTTCTTT. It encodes CASSAPGTLNTEAFF.

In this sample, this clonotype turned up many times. For the CDR3, the DNA is TGTGCAAGTCGCTTAGGGGGACGGATGAGCTCCTATAATTCACCCCTCCACTTT. This sequence encodes CASRLGGRMSSYNSPLHF. The chain employs TRBV12-2 and TRBJ1-6; the table gives TRBD1 as D, unverified against the DNA. TRBV12-2 represents a pseudogene. This CDR3 comprises 18 residues.

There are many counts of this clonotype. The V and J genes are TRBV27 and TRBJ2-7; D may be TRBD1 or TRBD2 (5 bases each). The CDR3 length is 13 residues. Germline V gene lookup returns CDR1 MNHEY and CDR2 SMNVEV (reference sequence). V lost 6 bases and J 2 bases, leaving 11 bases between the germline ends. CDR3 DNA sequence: TGTGCCAGCAGCCGGGACGGAACCTACGAGCAGTACTTC. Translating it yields CASSRDGTYEQYF.

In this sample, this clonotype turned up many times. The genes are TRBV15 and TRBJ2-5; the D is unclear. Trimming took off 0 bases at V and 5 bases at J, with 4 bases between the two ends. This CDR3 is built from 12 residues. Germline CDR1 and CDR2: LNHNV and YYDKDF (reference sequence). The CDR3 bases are TGTGCCACCAGCAGAGATGTGGAGACCCAGTACTTC. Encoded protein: CATSRDVETQYF.

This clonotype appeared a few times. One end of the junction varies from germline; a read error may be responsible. The CDR3 loop reads CASRLFSGNTIYF. For the CDR3, the DNA is TGTGCTAGCAGGCTCTTCTCTGGAAACACCATATATTTT. The rearrangement uses TRBV6-1 and TRBJ1-3; D unclear. The CDR3 length is 13 residues. The germline gives CDR1 MNHNS, CDR2 SASEGT.

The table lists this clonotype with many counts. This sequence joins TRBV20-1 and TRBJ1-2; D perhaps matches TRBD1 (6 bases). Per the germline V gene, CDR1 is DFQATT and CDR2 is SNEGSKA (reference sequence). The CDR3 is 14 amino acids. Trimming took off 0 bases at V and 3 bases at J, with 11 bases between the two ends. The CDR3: CSARDTGRYYGYTF. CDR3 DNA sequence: TGCAGTGCTAGAGATACAGGGCGCTACTATGGCTACACCTTC.

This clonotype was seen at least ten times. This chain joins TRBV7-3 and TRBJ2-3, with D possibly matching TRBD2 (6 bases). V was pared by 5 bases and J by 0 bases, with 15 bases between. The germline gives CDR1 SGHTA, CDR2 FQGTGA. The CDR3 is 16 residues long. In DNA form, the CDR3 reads TGTGCCAGCAGCCCCACTGGGAGGCTCAGCACAGATACGCAGTATTTT. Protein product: CASSPTGRLSTDTQYF.

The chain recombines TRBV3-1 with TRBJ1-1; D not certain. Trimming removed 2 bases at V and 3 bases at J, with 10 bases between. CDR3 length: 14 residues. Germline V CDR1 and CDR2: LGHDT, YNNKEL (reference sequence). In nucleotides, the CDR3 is TGTGCCAGCAGCCAATCAGATTGGTACACTGAAGCTTTCTTT. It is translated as CASSQSDWYTEAFF.